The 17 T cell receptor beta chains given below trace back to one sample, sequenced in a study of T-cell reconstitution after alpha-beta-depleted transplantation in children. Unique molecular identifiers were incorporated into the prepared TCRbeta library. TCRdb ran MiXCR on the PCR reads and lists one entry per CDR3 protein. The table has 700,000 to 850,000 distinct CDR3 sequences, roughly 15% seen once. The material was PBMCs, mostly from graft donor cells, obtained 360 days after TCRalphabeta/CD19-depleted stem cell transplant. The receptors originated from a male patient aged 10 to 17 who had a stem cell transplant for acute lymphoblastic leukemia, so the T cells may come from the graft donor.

The CDR3 sequence is CASSESGTGRTGELFF. The CDR3 DNA is TGTGCCAGCAGTGAATCCGGGACAGGGAGAACCGGGGAGCTGTTTTTT. The V gene is TRBV25-1, the J gene TRBJ2-2, with 9 bases fitting TRBD1. Germline CDR1 and CDR2: MGHDK and SYGVNS. Unmatched junction bases numbered 5, after V lost 1 base and J lost 5 bases. The CDR3 loop spans 16 amino acids.

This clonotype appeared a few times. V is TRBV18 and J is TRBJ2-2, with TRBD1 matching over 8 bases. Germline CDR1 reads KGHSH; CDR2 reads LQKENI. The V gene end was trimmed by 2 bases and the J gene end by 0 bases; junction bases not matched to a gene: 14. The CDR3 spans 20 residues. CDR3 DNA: TGTGCCAGCTCACCATACAGCCAGGGGGCTACGAGGGCGAACACCGGGGAGCTGTTTTTT. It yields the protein CASSPYSQGATRANTGELFF.

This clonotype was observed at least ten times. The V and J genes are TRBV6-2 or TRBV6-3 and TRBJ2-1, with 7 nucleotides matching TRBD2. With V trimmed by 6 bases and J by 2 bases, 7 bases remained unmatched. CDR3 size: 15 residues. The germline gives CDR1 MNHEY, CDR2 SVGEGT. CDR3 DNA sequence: TGTGCCAGCAGGGAACTAGCGCAGACCTACAATGAGCAGTTCTTC. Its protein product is CASRELAQTYNEQFF.

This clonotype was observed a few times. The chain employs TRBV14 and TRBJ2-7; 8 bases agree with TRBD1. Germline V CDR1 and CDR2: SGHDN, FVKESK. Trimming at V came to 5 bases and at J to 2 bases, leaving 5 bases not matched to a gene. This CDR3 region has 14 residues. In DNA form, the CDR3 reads TGTGCCAGCAGCGCAGGGGGCGCACCCTACGAGCAGTACTTC. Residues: CASSAGGAPYEQYF.

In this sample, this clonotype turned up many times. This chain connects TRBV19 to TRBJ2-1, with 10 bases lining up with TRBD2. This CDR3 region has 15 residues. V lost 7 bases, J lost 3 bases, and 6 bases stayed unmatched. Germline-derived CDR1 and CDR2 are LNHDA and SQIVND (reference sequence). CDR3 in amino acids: CASTLAGVGYNEQFF. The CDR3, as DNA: TGTGCCAGTACCCTAGCGGGAGTCGGCTACAATGAGCAGTTCTTC.

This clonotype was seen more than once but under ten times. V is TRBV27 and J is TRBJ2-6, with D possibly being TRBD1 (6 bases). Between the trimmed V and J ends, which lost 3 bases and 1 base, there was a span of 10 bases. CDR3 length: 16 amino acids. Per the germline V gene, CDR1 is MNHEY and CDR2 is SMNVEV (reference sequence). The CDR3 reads CASSLLTGSGANVLTF. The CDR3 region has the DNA TGTGCCAGCAGTTTGCTCACAGGGTCTGGGGCCAACGTCCTGACTTTC.

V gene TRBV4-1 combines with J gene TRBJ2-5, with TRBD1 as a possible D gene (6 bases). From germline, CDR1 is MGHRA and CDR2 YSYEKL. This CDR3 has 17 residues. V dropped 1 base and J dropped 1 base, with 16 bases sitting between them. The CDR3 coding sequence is TGCGCCAGCAGCCAAGGAAGATTTGGGACACCCCAAGAGACCCAGTACTTC. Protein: CASSQGRFGTPQETQYF.

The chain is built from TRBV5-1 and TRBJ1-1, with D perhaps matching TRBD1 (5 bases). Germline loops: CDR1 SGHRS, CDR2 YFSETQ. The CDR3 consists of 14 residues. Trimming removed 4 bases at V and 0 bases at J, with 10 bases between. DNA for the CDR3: TGCGCCAGCAGCGCGGGACTAATGAACACTGAAGCTTTCTTT. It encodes CASSAGLMNTEAFF.

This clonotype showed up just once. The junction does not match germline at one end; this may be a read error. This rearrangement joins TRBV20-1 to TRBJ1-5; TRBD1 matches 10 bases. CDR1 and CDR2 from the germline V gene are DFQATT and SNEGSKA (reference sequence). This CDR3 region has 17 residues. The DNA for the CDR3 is TGCAGTGCTGGAGACCCAGGGACAGGGGTGGGCAATCAGCCCCAGCATTTT. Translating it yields CSAGDPGTGVGNQPQHF.

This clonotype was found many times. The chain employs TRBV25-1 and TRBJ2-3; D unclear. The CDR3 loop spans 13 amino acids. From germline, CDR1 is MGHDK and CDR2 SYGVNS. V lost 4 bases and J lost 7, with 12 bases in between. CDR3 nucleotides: TGTGCCAGCAGTGCCTCGACTGGTTATACGCAGTATTTT. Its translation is CASSASTGYTQYF. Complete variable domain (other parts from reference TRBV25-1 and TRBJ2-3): EADIYQTPRYLVIGTGKKITLECSQTMGHDKMYWYQQDPGMELHLIHYSYGVNSTEKGDLSSESTVSRIRTEHFPLTLESARPSHTSQYLCASSASTGYTQYFGPGTRLTVL.

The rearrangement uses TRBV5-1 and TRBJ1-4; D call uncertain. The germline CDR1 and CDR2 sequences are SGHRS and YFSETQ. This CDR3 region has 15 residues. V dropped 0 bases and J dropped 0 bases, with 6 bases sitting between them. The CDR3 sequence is CASSLASATNEKLFF. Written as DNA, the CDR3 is TGCGCCAGCAGCTTGGCCTCAGCAACTAATGAAAAACTGTTTTTT.

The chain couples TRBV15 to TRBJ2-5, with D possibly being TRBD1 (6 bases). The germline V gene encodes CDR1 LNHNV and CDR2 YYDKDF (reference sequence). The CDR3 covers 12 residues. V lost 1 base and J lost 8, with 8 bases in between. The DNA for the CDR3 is TGTGCCACCAGCAGAGTCAGGGGAACCCAGTACTTC. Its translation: CATSRVRGTQYF.

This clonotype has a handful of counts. CDR3 sequence (DNA): TGTGCCAGCAGTGAGTTAGATTTTACGAAGGAGACCCAGTACTTC. This codes for CASSELDFTKETQYF. This rearrangement joins TRBV2 to TRBJ2-5; D not resolved. The CDR3 is made up of 15 amino acids. Trimming pared 3 bases from V and 5 bases from J, leaving 16 bases between. Per germline, CDR1 SNHLY and CDR2 FYNNEI.

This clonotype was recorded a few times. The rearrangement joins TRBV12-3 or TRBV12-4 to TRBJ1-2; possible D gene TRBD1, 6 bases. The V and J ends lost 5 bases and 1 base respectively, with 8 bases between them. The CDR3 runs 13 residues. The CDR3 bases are TGTGCCAGCAGTCGGGACAATAACTATGGCTACACCTTC. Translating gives CASSRDNNYGYTF.

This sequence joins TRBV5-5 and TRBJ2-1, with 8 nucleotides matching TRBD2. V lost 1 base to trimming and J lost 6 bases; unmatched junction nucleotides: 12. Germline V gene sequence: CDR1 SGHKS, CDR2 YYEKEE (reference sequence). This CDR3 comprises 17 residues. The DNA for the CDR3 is TGTGCCAGCAGCTTGAGGTCCAGCGGGAGACGGGTCAATGAGCAGTTCTTC. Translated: CASSLRSSGRRVNEQFF. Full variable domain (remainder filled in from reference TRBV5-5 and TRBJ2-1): DAGVTQSPTHLIKTRGQQVTLRCSPISGHKSVSWYQQVLGQGPQFIFQYYEKEERGRGNFPDRFSARQFPNYSSELNVNALLLGDSALYLCASSLRSSGRRVNEQFFGPGTRLTVL.

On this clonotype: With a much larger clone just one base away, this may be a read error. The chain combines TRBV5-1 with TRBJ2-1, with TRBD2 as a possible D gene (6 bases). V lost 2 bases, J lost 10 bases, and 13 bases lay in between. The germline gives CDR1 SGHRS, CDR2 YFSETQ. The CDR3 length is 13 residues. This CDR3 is CASSLLLASEQFF. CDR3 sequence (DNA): TGCGCCAGCAGCTTACTTCTAGCGTCAGAGCAGTTCTTC.

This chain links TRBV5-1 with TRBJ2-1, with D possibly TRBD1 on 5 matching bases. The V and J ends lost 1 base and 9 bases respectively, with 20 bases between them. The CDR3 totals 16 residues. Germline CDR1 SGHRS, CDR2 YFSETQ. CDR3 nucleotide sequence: TGCGCCAGCAGCTTGTTTGGGCAGGGATCCTTCGGTGAGCAGTTCTTC. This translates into CASSLFGQGSFGEQFF. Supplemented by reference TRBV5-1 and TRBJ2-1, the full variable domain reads KAGVTQTPRYLIKTRGQQVTLSCSPISGHRSVSWYQQTPGQGLQFLFEYFSETQRNKGNFPGRFSGRQFSNSRSEMNVSTLELGDSALYLCASSLFGQGSFGEQFFGPGTRLTVL.